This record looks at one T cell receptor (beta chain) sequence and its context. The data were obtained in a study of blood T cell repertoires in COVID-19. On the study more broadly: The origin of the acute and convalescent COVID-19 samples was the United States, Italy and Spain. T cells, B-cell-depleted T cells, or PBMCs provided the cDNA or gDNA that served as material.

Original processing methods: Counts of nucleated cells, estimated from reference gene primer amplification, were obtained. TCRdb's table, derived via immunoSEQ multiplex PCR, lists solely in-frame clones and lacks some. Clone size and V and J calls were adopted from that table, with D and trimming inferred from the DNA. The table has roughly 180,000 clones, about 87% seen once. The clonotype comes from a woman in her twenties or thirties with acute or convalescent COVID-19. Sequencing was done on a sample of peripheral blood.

In DNA, the CDR3 is TGTGCCACAGGGCAGGGCGGGGAGCTGTTTTTT. This translates into CATGQGGELFF. The chain combines TRBV24-1 with TRBJ2-2; D may be TRBD1 (5 bases). Germline assignment: CDR1 KGHDR and CDR2 SFDVKD. The CDR3 has 11 residues. V was clipped by 10 bases and J by 7 bases, with 9 bases between them.